This T cell receptor (beta chain) was observed in a study of blood T cell repertoires in COVID-19. Method: immunoSEQ multiplex PCR; TCRdb's copy keeps in-frame clones and lacks some. The repertoire holds 250,000 or so clones, with about 91% as singletons. V was cut by 1 base and J by 4 bases, with 10 bases left in between. The CDR3 is 14 amino acids. In germline, CDR1 is SEHNR, CDR2 FQNEAQ (reference sequence). The sample comprised PBMCs or T cells enriched from blood (not recorded which). The sequence derives from a woman under 40 with acute COVID-19. The chain combines TRBV7-9 with TRBJ1-1; D is undetermined. Here the CDR3 DNA reads TGTGCCAGCAGCTTAGTCTCCGGGAGCACTGAAGCTTTCTTT. Its protein product is CASSLVSGSTEAFF.